The next 24 T cell receptor beta chains were all read from a single sample in a study of blood T cell repertoires in COVID-19. Assay: immunoSEQ multiplex PCR; the TCRdb copy retains only in-frame clones and omits some. Among some 150,000 clones listed, roughly 89% were seen once. The material sequenced was peripheral blood. These TCRs come from a man younger than 35 with active or convalescent COVID-19.

The gene calls are TRBV28 and TRBJ2-3; D is perhaps TRBD2 (5 bases). Trimming stripped 10 bases from V and 0 bases from J, with 14 bases between. The germline CDR1 and CDR2 sequences are MDHEN and SYDVKM. The CDR3 totals 14 residues. As DNA, the CDR3 is TGTGCCACAAACGAGGGTCGAAGCACAGATACGCAGTATTTT. Translation: CATNEGRSTDTQYF.

This chain joins TRBV18 and TRBJ2-7; a possible D gene is TRBD1 (6 bases). The germline CDR1 and CDR2 sequences are KGHSH and LQKENI. The CDR3 consists of 16 residues. The V end was cut by 4 bases, the J end by 0 bases, with 16 bases between. This CDR3 is CASSLLPGHTSYEQYF. The DNA of the CDR3 is TGTGCCAGCTCACTCCTCCCGGGACACACCTCCTACGAGCAGTACTTC.

The chain recombines TRBV4-1 with TRBJ2-3, with no clear D. The CDR3 spans 16 residues. V was pared by 2 bases and J by 0 bases, with 12 bases between. CDR1 and CDR2 from the germline V gene are MGHRA and YSYEKL. The CDR3 DNA reads TGCGCCAGCAGCCAAAATCCGAGCTCTAGCACAGATACGCAGTATTTT. This gives the protein CASSQNPSSSTDTQYF.

The rearrangement uses TRBV29-1 and TRBJ1-2, with D maybe TRBD1 (6 bases). Trimming removed 7 bases from V and 4 bases from J, with 22 bases in between. Per germline, CDR1 SQVTM and CDR2 ANQGSEA. The CDR3 runs to 15 residues. This CDR3 is CSAFRGRAPGYGYTF. CDR3 nucleotide sequence: TGCAGCGCCTTCAGGGGCAGGGCCCCGGGCTATGGCTACACCTTC.

This clone was recorded a few times. This chain links TRBV7-6 with TRBJ2-1, with a possible D match to TRBD2 (5 bases). The CDR3 loop spans 15 amino acids. Germline CDR1 reads SGHVS; CDR2 reads FNYEAQ. V lost 0 bases, J lost 0 bases, and 6 bases lay in between. The DNA for the CDR3 is TGTGCCAGCAGCTTAGCGGGGAGCTCCTACAATGAGCAGTTCTTC. Translation gives CASSLAGSSYNEQFF.

V and J are TRBV15 and TRBJ1-2; D not resolved. The CDR3 loop spans 14 amino acids. Germline V gene data show CDR1 as LNHNV and CDR2 as YYDKDF (reference sequence). Trimming removed 3 bases at V and 0 bases at J, with 8 bases between. CDR3 DNA: TGTGCCACCAGCAGTGCCCGGGCTAACTATGGCTACACCTTC. Amino acid sequence: CATSSARANYGYTF.

The chain recombines TRBV4-2 with TRBJ1-1, with 7 bases fitting TRBD1. Looked up from germline, CDR1 is LGHNA and CDR2 is YNFKEQ. V was pared by 3 bases and J by 4 bases, with 5 bases of the junction left unmatched. The CDR3 contains 14 residues. CDR3 sequence reads: CASSHVSGGTEAFF. CDR3 sequence (DNA): TGTGCCAGCAGCCATGTCTCAGGGGGCACTGAAGCTTTCTTT.

The chain recombines TRBV7-9 with TRBJ1-2, with 12 bases fitting TRBD1. The trim removed 5 bases at V and 1 base at J, leaving 11 bases unmatched. The length of the CDR3 is 18 residues. Germline V gene sequence: CDR1 SEHNR, CDR2 FQNEAQ (reference sequence). The CDR3 nucleotides are TGTGCCAGCAGCCCCGGTCCGGGACAGGGGGCGAATAACTATGGCTACACCTTC. The encoded protein is CASSPGPGQGANNYGYTF.

This clone was found once. V usage is TRBV7-6 and J usage is TRBJ2-1, with TRBD2 as a possible D gene (5 bases). The CDR3 is made up of 16 amino acids. The germline CDR1 and CDR2 sequences are SGHVS and FNYEAQ. The V and J ends lost 4 bases and 0 bases respectively, with 13 bases between them. The CDR3 coding sequence is TGTGCCAGCAGCTCTACGGGATCCAGCTCCTACAATGAGCAGTTCTTC. Translated, it gives CASSSTGSSSYNEQFF.

V is TRBV10-3 and J is TRBJ1-2; 7 bases map to TRBD1. V lost 6 bases, J lost 3 bases, and 7 bases stayed unmatched. The CDR3 length is 14 residues. Germline assignment: CDR1 ENHRY and CDR2 SYGVKD. The CDR3 DNA follows: TGTGCCATCAGGATGACAGGGCCAGACTATGGCTACACCTTC. Translated, it gives CAIRMTGPDYGYTF.

V usage is TRBV7-9 and J usage is TRBJ1-6; a weak D match, TRBD1 (6 bases). This CDR3 is built from 14 residues. V was shortened by 5 bases and J by 9 bases, with 14 bases between the two germline ends. Germline V lookup: CDR1 SEHNR, CDR2 FQNEAQ (reference sequence). The CDR3 protein is CASSTLGAGSPLHF. As DNA, the CDR3 is TGTGCCAGCAGCACCCTGGGGGCTGGTTCACCCCTCCACTTT.

The rearrangement uses TRBV19 and TRBJ1-5, with a possible D match to TRBD1 (5 bases). The CDR3 covers 15 residues. Germline CDR1 is LNHDA and CDR2 is SQIVND (reference sequence). Trimming pared 7 bases from V and 2 bases from J, leaving 15 bases between. Written as DNA, the CDR3 is TGTGCCAGTAACCACGACGGGGGTGGCAATCAGCCCCAGCATTTT. This sequence encodes CASNHDGGGNQPQHF.

The chain links TRBV3-1 (or the pseudogene TRBV3-2) to TRBJ2-1; 7 positions match TRBD1. Trimming took 3 bases from V and 5 from J; bases not matched to a gene: 10. The V gene's germline CDR1 is LGHDT and CDR2 YNNKEL (reference sequence). The CDR3 is made up of 16 amino acids. The CDR3 protein is CASSHSQGIVDNEQFF. CDR3 bases: TGTGCCAGCAGCCACTCACAGGGGATCGTTGACAATGAGCAGTTCTTC.

The rearrangement joins TRBV15 to TRBJ2-5, with TRBD2 matching over 14 bases. The trim removed 4 bases at V and 6 bases at J, leaving 16 bases unmatched. The V gene's germline CDR1 is LNHNV and CDR2 YYDKDF (reference sequence). The CDR3 has 19 amino acids. CDR3 in DNA: TGTGCCACCAGCAAGGACGCCGGACTAGCGGGAGGCTTGGGGAAGACCCAGTACTTC. As protein: CATSKDAGLAGGLGKTQYF.

V and J are TRBV24-1 and TRBJ2-1; 7 positions match TRBD1. Germline V gene sequence: CDR1 KGHDR, CDR2 SFDVKD. There are 17 residues in the CDR3. The junction had 8 bases not matched to a gene; V was cut back by 4 bases and J by 0 bases. The CDR3 protein is CATSDSGTATSYNEQFF. In nucleotides, the CDR3 is TGTGCCACCAGTGACTCCGGGACAGCAACCTCCTACAATGAGCAGTTCTTC.

This clone was counted only a few times. The chain combines TRBV3-1 (or the pseudogene TRBV3-2) with TRBJ1-2; D not certain. Trimming left V 1 base short and J 5 bases short, with 17 bases between. Germline lookup yields CDR1 LGHDT and CDR2 YNNKEL (reference sequence). The CDR3 consists of 16 residues. CDR3 DNA sequence: TGTGCCAGCAGCCAAGCCTTTCTTTCCGGGGATTATGGCTACACCTTC. This encodes CASSQAFLSGDYGYTF.

This clone appeared a single time. Here the CDR3 DNA reads TGTGCCAGCAGCGTAGGCGGGACTAGCAATGAGCAGTTCTTC. Its translation: CASSVGGTSNEQFF. The chain carries TRBV9 and TRBJ2-1, with 8 bases fitting TRBD2. Germline trimming cut 0 bases from V and 6 bases from J; bases unmatched to any gene: 2. Germline loops: CDR1 SGDLS, CDR2 YYNGEE. The length of the CDR3 is 14 residues.

V gene TRBV7-9 combines with J gene TRBJ1-4, with a weak D call TRBD1 (5 bases). V lost 4 bases and J 7 bases, leaving 22 bases between the germline ends. This CDR3 has 17 residues. In germline, CDR1 is SEHNR, CDR2 FQNEAQ (reference sequence). CDR3 region: CASSSTYTDGAREKLFF. The DNA of the CDR3 is TGTGCCAGCAGCTCCACATACACAGATGGGGCTCGTGAAAAACTGTTTTTT.

Comment on this clone: Germline is not matched at one junction end, which may reflect a read error. The chain employs TRBV5-1 and TRBJ2-2, with 10 bases identical to TRBD1. Germline V CDR1 and CDR2: SGHRS, YFSETQ. This CDR3 contains 14 residues. DNA for the CDR3: TGCGTCAGCAGGACAGGGGGGTACACCGGGGAGCTGTTTTTT. This translates into CVSRTGGYTGELFF.

The chain recombines TRBV2 with TRBJ2-2; D is unclear. The CDR3 extends over 12 amino acids. CDR1 is SNHLY, CDR2 FYNNEI, per germline. V shed 5 bases and J shed 6 bases, with 7 bases lying between them. This CDR3 is CASSLLSGELFF. The DNA of the CDR3 is TGTGCCAGCAGTTTATTGTCCGGGGAGCTGTTTTTT.

This chain links TRBV6-5 with TRBJ1-2; D perhaps matches TRBD1 (6 bases). The V and J ends lost 2 bases and 2 bases respectively, with 15 bases between them. Looked up from germline, CDR1 is MNHEY and CDR2 is SVGAGI. This CDR3 is 16 amino acids long. CDR3 coding DNA: TGTGCCAGCAGTTACACCGGTTTGAGGGGGAACTATGGCTACACCTTC. This sequence encodes CASSYTGLRGNYGYTF.

The chain employs TRBV3-1 (or the pseudogene TRBV3-2) and TRBJ2-3; 7 bases align to TRBD1. The germline CDR1 and CDR2 sequences are LGHDT and YNNKEL (reference sequence). The CDR3 consists of 16 residues. The junction had 7 bases not matched to a gene; V was cut back by 4 bases and J by 0 bases. The CDR3, as DNA: TGTGCCAGCAGCCTCCACAGGGGCGCTAGCACAGATACGCAGTATTTT. Its protein is CASSLHRGASTDTQYF.

This rearrangement joins TRBV5-6 to TRBJ1-2; possibly TRBD1 for D (6 bases). CDR1 is SGHDT and CDR2 is YYEEEE in the germline V gene. V lost 2 bases and J 4 bases, leaving 9 bases between the germline ends. The length of the CDR3 is 13 residues. For the CDR3, the DNA is TGTGCCAGCAGCTTTACAGGGAGCTATGGCTACACCTTC. Encoded protein: CASSFTGSYGYTF. The complete variable domain, with remaining parts taken from reference TRBV5-6 and TRBJ1-2, reads DAGVTQSPTHLIKTRGQQVTLRCSPKSGHDTVSWYQQALGQGPQFIFQYYEEEERQRGNFPDRFSGHQFPNYSSELNVNALLLGDSALYLCASSFTGSYGYTFGSGTRLTVV.

This chain connects TRBV7-2 to TRBJ2-7, with 8 positions matching TRBD2. The CDR3 length is 14 residues. V gave up 5 bases and J gave up 5 bases; unmatched junction bases: 8. Germline CDR1 SGHTA, CDR2 FQGNSA. CDR3 in amino acids: CASSPRGGLDEQYF. CDR3 sequence (DNA): TGTGCCAGCAGCCCCCGGGGGGGGCTGGACGAGCAGTACTTC.